The clone carrying this TCR beta chain was recorded a few times. Its antigen is unidentified. Each donor (without exception) was a healthy Caucasian. This sample is part of a study of identical twins. Findings and limits, study-wide: Abundant cord blood beta clonotypes carried fewer insertions; memory repertoires showed none.

This CDR3 spans 13 amino acids. J gave up 7 bases and V 5 bases, and 7 bases lay outside the gene matches. CDR1 DFQATT and CDR2 SNEGSKA come from the germline V gene (reference sequence). TCRdb used MiXCR to reprocess the 5' RACE reads, holding one entry per CDR3 protein. The data hold 350,000 or so distinct CDR3 sequences, with roughly 10% observed a single time. The material sequenced was naive T cells sorted from blood. The TCR comes from a woman between 45 and 65 years old in good health. The chain joins TRBV20-1 to TRBJ1-2; 10 bases are a match to TRBD1. Here the CDR3 reads CSAGTGVFSGYTF. The DNA of the CDR3 is TGCAGTGCTGGGACAGGGGTATTCTCTGGCTACACCTTC.